This T cell receptor beta chain originates from a study of CXCR3-negative and CXCR3-positive naive CD8 T cells. About this clonotype: The target antigen is unknown.

Each CD8+ T cell subset was sorted in triplicate, around 300,000 cells each. Naive CD8+ T lymphocytes were specified as CD45RO-CCR7+CD27+CD95-. Study-level results: With CXCR3 expression partially decreased after cryopreservation, most assays relied on fresh PBMCs. The TRBV-TRBJ usage of naive CXCR3-negative and CXCR3-positive cells was similar, but that of memory cells differed.

UMI labels and 5' RACE were used to prepare the TRB cDNA libraries. TCRdb reprocessed the 5' RACE reads, with one entry per CDR3 protein and no DNA. The ten top clones account for 0.45% to 0.6%, within a sample of 100,000 to 150,000 distinct CDR3 sequences. Sequencing used naive CXCR3- CD8+ T cells from blood. The subset is: CD45RO-CCR7+CD27+CD95- naive CD8+ T cells lacking CXCR3 (TNR3-). The clonotype comes from a human donor in good health. Some clones in this sample may be carry-over from other donors' samples.

This CDR3 reads CASSLDSRGPYEQYF. This chain links TRBV5-1 with TRBJ2-7. Per the germline V gene, CDR1 is SGHRS and CDR2 is YFSETQ. The CDR3 spans 15 residues.